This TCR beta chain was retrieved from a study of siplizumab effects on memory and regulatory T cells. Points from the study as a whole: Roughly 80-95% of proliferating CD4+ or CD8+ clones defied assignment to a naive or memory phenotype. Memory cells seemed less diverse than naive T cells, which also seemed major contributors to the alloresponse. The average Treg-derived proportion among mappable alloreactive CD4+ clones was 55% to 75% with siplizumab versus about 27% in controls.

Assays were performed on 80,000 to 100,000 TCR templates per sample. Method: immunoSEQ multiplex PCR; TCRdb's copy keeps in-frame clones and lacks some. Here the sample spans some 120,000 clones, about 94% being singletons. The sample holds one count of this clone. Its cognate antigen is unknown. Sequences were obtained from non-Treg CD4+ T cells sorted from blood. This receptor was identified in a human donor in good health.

The CDR3 coding sequence is TGTGCCAGCAGCAAAGTAGGGGCCGCTGAGCAGTTCTTC. This sequence encodes CASSKVGAAEQFF. The V call is TRBV21-1, the J call TRBJ2-1; TRBD1 is the table's D call and was not checked against the DNA. TRBV21-1 is flagged as a pseudogene. CDR3 length equals 13 residues.